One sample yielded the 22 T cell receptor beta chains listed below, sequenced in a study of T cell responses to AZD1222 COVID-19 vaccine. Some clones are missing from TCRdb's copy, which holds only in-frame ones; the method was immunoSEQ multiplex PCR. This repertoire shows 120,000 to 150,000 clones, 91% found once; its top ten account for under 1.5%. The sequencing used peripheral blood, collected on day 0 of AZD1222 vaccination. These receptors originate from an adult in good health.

This chain's CDR3 is CASSQRGDRGVTF. DNA for the CDR3: TGTGCCAGCAGCCAACGGGGGGACAGGGGCGTCACCTTC. The chain employs TRBV12-3 or TRBV12-4 and TRBJ1-2; 10 nucleotides agree with TRBD1. Trimming at V came to 6 bases and at J to 13 bases, leaving 11 bases not matched to a gene. The CDR3 is made up of 13 amino acids.

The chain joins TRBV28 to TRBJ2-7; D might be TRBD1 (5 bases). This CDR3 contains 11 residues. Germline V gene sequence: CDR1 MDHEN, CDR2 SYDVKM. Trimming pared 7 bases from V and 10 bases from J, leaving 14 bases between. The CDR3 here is CASIQAGNQYF. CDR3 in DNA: TGTGCCAGCATCCAGGCAGGGAACCAGTACTTC.

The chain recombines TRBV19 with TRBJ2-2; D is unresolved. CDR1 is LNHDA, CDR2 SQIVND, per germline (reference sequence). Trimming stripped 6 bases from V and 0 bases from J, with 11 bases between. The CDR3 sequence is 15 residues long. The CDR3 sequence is CASSIKLANTGELFF. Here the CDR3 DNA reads TGTGCCAGTAGCATCAAACTTGCGAACACCGGGGAGCTGTTTTTT.

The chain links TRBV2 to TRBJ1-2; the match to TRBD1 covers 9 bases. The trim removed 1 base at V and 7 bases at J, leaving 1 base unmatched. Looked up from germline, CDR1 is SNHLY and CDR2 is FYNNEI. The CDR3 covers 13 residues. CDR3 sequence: CASSEGTGVGYTF. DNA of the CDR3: TGTGCCAGCAGTGAAGGGACAGGGGTTGGCTACACCTTC.

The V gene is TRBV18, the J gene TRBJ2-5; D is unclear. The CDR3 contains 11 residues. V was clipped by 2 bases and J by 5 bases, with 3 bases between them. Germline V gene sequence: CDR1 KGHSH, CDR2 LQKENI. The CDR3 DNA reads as TGTGCCAGCTCACCAGGGGAGACCCAGTACTTC. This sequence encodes CASSPGETQYF.

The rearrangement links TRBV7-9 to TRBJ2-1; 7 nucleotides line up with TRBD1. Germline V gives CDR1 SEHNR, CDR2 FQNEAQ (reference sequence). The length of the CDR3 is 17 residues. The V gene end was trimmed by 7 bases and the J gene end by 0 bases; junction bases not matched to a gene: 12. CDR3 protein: CASTPHLGQRSYNEQFF. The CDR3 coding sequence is TGTGCCAGCACCCCGCATCTGGGACAGCGCTCCTACAATGAGCAGTTCTTC.

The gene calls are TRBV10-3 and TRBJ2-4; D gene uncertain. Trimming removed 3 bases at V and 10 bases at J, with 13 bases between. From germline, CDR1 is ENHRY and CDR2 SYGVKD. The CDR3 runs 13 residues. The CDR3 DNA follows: TGTGCCATCAGTGATATAGGCACTGGGATTCAGTACTTC. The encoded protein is CAISDIGTGIQYF.

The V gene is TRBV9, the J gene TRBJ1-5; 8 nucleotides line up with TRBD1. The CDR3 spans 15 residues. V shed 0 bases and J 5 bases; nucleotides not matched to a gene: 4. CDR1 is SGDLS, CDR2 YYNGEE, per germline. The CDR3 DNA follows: TGTGCCAGCAGCGTAGGGGGGACAGGCGATCAGCCCCAGCATTTT. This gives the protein CASSVGGTGDQPQHF.

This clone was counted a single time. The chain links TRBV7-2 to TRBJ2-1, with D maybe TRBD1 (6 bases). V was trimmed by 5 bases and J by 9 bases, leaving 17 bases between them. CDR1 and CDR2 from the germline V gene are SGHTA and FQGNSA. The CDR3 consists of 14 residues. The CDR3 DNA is TGTGCCAGCAGCCCTAAGGGGGTGGTGGTTGAGCAGTTCTTC. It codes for CASSPKGVVVEQFF.

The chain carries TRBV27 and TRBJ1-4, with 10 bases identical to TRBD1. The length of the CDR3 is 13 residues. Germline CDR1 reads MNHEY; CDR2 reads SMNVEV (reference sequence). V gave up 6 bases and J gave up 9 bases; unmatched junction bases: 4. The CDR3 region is CASRGTGVQKLFF. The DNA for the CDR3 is TGTGCCAGCAGGGGGACAGGGGTGCAAAAACTGTTTTTT.

The CDR3 spells CASSTKLKSGHGGYTF. CDR3 DNA: TGTGCCAGTAGTACGAAGCTTAAGTCGGGCCACGGGGGCTACACCTTC. The gene calls are TRBV19 and TRBJ1-2; D is ambiguous. Trimming took 4 bases from V and 8 from J, leaving 23 bases between them. Germline-derived CDR1 and CDR2 are LNHDA and SQIVND (reference sequence). This CDR3 contains 16 residues.

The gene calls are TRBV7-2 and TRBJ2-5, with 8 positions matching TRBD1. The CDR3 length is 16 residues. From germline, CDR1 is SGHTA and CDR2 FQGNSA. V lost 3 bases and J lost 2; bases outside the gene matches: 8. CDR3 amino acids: CASSFRTGPVQETQYF. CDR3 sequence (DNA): TGTGCCAGCAGCTTCCGGACAGGGCCAGTTCAAGAGACCCAGTACTTC.

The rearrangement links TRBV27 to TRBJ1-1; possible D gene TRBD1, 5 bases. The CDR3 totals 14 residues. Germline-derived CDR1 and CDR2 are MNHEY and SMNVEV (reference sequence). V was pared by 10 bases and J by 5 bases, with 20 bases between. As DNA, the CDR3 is TGTGCCACCCGTGTTGGGGAGGGGTGGACTGAAGCTTTCTTT. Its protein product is CATRVGEGWTEAFF.

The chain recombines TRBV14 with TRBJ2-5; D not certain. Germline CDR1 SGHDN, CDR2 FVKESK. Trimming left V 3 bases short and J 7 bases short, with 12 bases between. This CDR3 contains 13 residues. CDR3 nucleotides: TGTGCCAGCAGCCAGGGCCCATTTCGGACCCAGTACTTC. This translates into CASSQGPFRTQYF.

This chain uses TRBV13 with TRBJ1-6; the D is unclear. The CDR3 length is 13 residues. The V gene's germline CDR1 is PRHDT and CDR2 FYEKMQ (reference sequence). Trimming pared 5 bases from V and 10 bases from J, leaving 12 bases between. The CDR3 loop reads CASSSHRGSPLHF. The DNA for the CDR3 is TGTGCCAGCAGCAGCCACCGTGGGTCACCCCTCCACTTT. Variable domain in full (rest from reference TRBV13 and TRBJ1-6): AAGVIQSPRHLIKEKRETATLKCYPIPRHDTVYWYQQGPGQDPQFLISFYEKMQSDKGSIPDRFSAQQFSDYHSELNMSSLELGDSALYFCASSSHRGSPLHFGNGTRLTVT.

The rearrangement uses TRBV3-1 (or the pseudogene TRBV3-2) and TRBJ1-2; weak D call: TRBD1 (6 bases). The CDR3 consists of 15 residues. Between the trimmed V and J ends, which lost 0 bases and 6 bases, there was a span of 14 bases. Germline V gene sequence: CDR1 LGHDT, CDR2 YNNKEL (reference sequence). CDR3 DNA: TGTGCCAGCAGCCAAGAGTCGGCCAGGGGAGATGGCTACACCTTC. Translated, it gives CASSQESARGDGYTF.

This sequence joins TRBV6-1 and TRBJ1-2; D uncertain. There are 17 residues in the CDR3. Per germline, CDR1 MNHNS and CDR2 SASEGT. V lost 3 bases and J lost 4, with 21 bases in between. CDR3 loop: CASSERWSKPLPYGYTF. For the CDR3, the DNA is TGTGCCAGCAGTGAGAGGTGGAGCAAGCCCCTACCCTATGGCTACACCTTC.

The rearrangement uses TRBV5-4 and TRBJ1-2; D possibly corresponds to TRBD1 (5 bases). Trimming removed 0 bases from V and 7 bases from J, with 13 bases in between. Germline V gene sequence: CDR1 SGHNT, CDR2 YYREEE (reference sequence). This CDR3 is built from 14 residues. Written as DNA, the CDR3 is TGTGCCAGCAGCTTGGGATGGGGCGGCCTTGGCTACACCTTC. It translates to CASSLGWGGLGYTF.

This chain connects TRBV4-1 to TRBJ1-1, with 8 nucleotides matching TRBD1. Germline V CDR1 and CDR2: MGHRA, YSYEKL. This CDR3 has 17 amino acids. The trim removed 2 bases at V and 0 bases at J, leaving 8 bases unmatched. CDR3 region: CASSQSPGQGMNTEAFF. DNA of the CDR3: TGCGCCAGCAGCCAATCCCCCGGACAGGGAATGAACACTGAAGCTTTCTTT.

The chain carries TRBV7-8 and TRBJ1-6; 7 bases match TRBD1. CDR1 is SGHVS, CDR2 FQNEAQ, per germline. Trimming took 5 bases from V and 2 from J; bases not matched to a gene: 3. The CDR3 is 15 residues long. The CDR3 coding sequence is TGTGCCAGCAGCGCCGGGACAGCCTATAATTCACCCCTCCACTTT. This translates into CASSAGTAYNSPLHF.

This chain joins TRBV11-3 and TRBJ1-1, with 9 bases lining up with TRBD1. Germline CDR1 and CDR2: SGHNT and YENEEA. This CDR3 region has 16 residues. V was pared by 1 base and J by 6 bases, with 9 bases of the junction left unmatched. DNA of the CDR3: TGTGCCAGCAGCTTAGGCCCCTACAGGGGGCAAGCTGAAGCTTTCTTT. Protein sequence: CASSLGPYRGQAEAFF.

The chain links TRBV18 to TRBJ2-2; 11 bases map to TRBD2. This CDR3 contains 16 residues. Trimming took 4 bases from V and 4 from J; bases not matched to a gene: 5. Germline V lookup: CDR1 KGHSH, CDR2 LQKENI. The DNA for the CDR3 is TGTGCCAGCTCACTGCTAGCGGGAGGAGGCACCGGGGAGCTGTTTTTT. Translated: CASSLLAGGGTGELFF.